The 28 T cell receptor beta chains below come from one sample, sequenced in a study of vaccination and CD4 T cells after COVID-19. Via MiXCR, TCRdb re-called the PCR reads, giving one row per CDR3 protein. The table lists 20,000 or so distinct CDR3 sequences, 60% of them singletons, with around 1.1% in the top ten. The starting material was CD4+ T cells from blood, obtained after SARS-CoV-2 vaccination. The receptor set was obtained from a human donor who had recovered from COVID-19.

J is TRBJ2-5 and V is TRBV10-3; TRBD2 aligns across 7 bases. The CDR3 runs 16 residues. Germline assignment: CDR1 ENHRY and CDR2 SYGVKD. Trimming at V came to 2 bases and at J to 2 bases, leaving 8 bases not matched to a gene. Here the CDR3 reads CAISERLSGDQETQYF. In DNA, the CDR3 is TGTGCCATCAGTGAGCGCTTGAGCGGGGATCAAGAGACCCAGTACTTC.

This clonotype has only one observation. The CDR3, as DNA: TGTGCCAGCAGCTTAAGGGGGCCGGGACAGGGGACCCAAGAGACCCAGTACTTC. It translates to CASSLRGPGQGTQETQYF. The V call is TRBV7-3, the J call TRBJ2-5, with TRBD1 matching 10 bases. This CDR3 spans 18 amino acids. The trim removed 1 base at V and 1 base at J, leaving 9 bases unmatched. In germline, CDR1 is SGHTA, CDR2 FQGTGA.

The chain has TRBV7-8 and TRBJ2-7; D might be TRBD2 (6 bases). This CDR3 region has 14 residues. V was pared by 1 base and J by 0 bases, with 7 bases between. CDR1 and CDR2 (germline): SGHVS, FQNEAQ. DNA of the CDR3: TGTGCCAGCAGCTTAGGGGGGGTCTCCTACGAGCAGTACTTC. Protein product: CASSLGGVSYEQYF.

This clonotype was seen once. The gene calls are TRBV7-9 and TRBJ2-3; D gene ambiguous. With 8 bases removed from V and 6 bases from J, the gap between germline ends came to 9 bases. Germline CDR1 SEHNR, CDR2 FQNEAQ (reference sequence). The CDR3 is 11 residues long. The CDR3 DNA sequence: TGTGCCAGCGCCCCTTTTGATACGCAGTATTTT. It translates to CASAPFDTQYF. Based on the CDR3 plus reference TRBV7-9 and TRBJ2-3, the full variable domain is DTGVSQNPRHKITKRGQNVTFRCDPISEHNRLYWYRQTLGQGPEFLTYFQNEAQLEKSRLLSDRFSAERPKGSFSTLEIQRTEQGDSAMYLCASAPFDTQYFGPGTRLTVL.

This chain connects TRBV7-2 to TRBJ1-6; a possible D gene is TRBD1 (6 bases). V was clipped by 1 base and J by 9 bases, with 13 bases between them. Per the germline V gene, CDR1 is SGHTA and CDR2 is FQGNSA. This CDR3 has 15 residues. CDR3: CASSLGQGIRSPLHF. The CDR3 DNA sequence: TGTGCCAGCAGCTTAGGGCAGGGGATTCGTTCACCCCTCCACTTT.

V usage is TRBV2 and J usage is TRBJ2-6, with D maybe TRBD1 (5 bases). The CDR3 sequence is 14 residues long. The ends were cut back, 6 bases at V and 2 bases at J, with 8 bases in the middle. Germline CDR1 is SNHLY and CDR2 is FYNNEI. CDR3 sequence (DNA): TGTGCCAGCAGGCAGGGTCCTGGGGCCAACGTCCTGACTTTC. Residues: CASRQGPGANVLTF.

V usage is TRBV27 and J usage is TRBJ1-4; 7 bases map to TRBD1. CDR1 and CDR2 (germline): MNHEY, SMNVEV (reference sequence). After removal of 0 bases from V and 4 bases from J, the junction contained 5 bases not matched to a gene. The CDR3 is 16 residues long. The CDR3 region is CASSLSGTGVNEKLFF. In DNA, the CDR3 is TGTGCCAGCAGTTTATCCGGCACAGGGGTTAATGAAAAACTGTTTTTT.

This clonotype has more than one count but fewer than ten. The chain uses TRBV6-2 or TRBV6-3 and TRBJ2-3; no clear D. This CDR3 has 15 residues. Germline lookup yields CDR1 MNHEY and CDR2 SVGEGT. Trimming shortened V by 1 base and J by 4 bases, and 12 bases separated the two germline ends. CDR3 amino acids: CASSYWLGDPDTQYF. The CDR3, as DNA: TGTGCCAGCAGTTACTGGCTAGGTGACCCAGATACGCAGTATTTT.

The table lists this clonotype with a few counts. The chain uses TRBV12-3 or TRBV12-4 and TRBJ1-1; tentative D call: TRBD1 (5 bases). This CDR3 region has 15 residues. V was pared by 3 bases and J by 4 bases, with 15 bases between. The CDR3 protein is CASSFQASGGTEAFF. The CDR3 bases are TGTGCCAGCAGTTTTCAAGCTTCCGGGGGCACTGAAGCTTTCTTT.

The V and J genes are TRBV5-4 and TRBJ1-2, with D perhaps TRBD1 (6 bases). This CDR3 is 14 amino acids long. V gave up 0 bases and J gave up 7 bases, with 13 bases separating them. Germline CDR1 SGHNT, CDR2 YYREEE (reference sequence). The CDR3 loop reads CASSLVEGGGGYTF. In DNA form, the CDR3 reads TGTGCCAGCAGCTTGGTTGAAGGGGGGGGTGGCTACACCTTC.

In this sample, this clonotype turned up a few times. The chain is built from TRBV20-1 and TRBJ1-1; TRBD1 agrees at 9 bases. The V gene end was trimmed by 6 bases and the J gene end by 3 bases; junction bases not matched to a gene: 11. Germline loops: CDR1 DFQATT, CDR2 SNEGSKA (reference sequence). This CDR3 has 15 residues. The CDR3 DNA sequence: TGCAGTGCACCCACAGGGGGCGCATTGGACACTGAAGCTTTCTTT. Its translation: CSAPTGGALDTEAFF.

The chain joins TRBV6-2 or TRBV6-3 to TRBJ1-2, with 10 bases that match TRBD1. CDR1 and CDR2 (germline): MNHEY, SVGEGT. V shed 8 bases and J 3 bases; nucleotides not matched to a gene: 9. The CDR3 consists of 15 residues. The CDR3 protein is CASYGGQGDYYGYTF. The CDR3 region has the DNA TGTGCCAGCTATGGAGGACAGGGGGATTACTATGGCTACACCTTC.

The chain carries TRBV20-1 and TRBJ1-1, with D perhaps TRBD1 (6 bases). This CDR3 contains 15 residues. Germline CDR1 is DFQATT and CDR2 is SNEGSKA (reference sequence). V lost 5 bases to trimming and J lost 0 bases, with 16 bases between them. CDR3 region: CSAGGAGHLNTEAFF. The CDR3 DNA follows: TGCAGTGCTGGGGGGGCGGGACACCTGAACACTGAAGCTTTCTTT.

The CDR3 reads CAWSKIRGPAGGYTF. As DNA, the CDR3 is TGTGCCTGGAGTAAAATCAGGGGGCCTGCCGGCGGCTACACCTTC. This chain connects TRBV30 to TRBJ1-2; the match to TRBD1 covers 8 bases. The J segment lost 8 bases and the V segment lost 2 bases, leaving 13 bases of the junction unmatched. This CDR3 has 15 amino acids. In germline, CDR1 is GTSNPN, CDR2 SVGIG (reference sequence).

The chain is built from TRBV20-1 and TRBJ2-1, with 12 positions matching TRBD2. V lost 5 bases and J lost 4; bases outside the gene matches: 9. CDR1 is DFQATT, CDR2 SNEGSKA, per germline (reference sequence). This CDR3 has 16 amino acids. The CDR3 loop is CSASDRLAGAYNEQFF. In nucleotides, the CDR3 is TGCAGTGCTTCCGATCGACTAGCGGGAGCGTACAATGAGCAGTTCTTC.

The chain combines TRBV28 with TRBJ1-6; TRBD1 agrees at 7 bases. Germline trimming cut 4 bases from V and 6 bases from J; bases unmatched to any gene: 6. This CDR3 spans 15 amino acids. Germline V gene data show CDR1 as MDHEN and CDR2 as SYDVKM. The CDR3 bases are TGTGCCAGCAGTTCGGTGACAGGGTTTAATTCACCCCTCCACTTT. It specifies CASSSVTGFNSPLHF.

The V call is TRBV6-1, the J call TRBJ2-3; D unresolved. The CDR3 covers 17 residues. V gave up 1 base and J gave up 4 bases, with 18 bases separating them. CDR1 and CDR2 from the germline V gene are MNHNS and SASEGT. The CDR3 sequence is CASSEGLALVSSDTQYF. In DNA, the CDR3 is TGTGCCAGCAGTGAAGGGTTGGCCTTGGTGAGTTCAGATACGCAGTATTTT.

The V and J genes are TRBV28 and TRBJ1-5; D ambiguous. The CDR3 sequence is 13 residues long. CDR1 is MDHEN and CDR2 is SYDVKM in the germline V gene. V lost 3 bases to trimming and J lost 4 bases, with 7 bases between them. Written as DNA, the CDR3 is TGTGCCAGCAGTTTTCTGGGGAATCAGCCCCAGCATTTT. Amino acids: CASSFLGNQPQHF.

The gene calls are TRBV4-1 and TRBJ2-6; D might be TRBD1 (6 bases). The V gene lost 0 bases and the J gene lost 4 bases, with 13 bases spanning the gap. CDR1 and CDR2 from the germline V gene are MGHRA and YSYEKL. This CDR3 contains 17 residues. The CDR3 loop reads CASSQDMGARGANVLTF. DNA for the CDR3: TGCGCCAGCAGCCAAGATATGGGGGCCAGGGGGGCCAACGTCCTGACTTTC.

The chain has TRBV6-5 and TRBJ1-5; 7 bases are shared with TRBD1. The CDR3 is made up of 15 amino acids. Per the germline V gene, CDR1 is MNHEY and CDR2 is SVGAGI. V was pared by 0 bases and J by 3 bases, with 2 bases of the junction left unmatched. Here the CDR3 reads CASSYSDRDNQPQHF. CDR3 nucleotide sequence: TGTGCCAGCAGTTACTCAGACAGGGACAATCAGCCCCAGCATTTT.

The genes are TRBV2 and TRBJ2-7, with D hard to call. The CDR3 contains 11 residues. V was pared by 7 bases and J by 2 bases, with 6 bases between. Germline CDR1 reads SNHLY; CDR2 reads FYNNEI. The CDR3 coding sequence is TGTGCCAGCACAGGAGCCTACGAGCAGTACTTC. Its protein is CASTGAYEQYF.

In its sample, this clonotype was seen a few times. The CDR3 DNA sequence: TGTGCCAGCAGCTCCGGACAGGGTAATTCACCCCTCCACTTT. Translating gives CASSSGQGNSPLHF. The chain links TRBV7-3 to TRBJ1-6, with 8 bases lining up with TRBD1. The CDR3 extends over 14 amino acids. V gave up 4 bases and J gave up 6 bases; unmatched junction bases: 2. Germline CDR1 SGHTA, CDR2 FQGTGA.

CDR3 bases: TGTGCCACCAGTCCCCCTTTAAGTGCGGGAAGCACAGATACGCAGTATTTT. Translation: CATSPPLSAGSTDTQYF. The chain employs TRBV24-1 and TRBJ2-3, with D perhaps TRBD2 (6 bases). Germline V gene sequence: CDR1 KGHDR, CDR2 SFDVKD. The CDR3 runs to 17 residues. V was clipped by 6 bases and J by 0 bases, with 18 bases between them.

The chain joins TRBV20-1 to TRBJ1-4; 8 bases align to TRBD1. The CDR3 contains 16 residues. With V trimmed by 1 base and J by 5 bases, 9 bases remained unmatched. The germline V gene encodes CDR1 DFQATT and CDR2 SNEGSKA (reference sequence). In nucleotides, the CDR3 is TGCAGTGCTAGAGCCAGACAGGGGACCCTAAATGAAAAACTGTTTTTT. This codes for CSARARQGTLNEKLFF.

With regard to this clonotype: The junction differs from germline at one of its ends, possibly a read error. The CDR3 DNA sequence: TGTGCCAGTAGTGTAGACAGGGTTCGGAAGACCCAGTACTTC. Amino acids: CASSVDRVRKTQYF. The chain couples TRBV19 to TRBJ2-5; TRBD1 aligns across 7 bases. CDR1 and CDR2 (germline): LNHDA, SQIVND (reference sequence). CDR3 length: 14 residues.

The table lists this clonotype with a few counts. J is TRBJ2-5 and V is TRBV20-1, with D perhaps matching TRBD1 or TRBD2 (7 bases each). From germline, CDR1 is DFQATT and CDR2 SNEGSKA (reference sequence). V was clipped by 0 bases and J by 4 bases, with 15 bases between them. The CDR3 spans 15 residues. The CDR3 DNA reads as TGCAGTGCTAGAGATCTGGGGAGGGGGCGAGAGACCCAGTACTTC. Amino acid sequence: CSARDLGRGRETQYF.

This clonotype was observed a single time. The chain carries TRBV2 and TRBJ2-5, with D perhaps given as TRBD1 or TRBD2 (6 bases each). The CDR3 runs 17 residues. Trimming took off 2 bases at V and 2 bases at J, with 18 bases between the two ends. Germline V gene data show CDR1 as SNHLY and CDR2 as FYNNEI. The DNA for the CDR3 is TGTGCCAGCAGTGAACGGTGGGGTCGGGGGCGGCAAGAGACCCAGTACTTC. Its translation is CASSERWGRGRQETQYF.

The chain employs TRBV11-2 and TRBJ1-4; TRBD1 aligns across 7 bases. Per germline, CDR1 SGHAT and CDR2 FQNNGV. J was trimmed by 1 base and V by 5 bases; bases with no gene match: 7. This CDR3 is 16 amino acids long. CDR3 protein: CASSQSNRGTNEKLFF. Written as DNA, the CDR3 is TGTGCCAGCAGCCAATCTAACAGGGGAACTAATGAAAAACTGTTTTTT.